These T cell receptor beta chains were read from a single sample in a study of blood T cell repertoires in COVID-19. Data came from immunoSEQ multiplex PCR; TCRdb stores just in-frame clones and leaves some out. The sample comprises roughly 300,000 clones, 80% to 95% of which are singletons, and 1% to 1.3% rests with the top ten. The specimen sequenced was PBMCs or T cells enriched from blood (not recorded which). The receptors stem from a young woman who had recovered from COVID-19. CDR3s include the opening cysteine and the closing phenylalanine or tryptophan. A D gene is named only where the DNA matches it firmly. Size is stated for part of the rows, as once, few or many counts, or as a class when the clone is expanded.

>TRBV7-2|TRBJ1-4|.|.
CASSFQTSQGEKLFF
TGTGCCAGCAGCTTCCAGACTTCGCAGGGTGAAAAACTGTTTTTT
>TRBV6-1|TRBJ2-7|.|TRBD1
CASSEAGTGLPYEQYF
TGTGCCAGCAGTGAAGCCGGGACAGGACTACCCTACGAGCAGTACTTC
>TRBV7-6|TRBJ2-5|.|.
CASSLNEAETQYF
TGTGCCAGCAGCTTAAACGAGGCGGAGACCCAGTACTTC
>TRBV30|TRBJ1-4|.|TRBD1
CAWSHPTGGWGKLFF
TGTGCCTGGAGTCACCCGACAGGGGGCTGGGGAAAACTGTTTTTT
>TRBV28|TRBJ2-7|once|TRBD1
CASSLWRTGGGEQYF
TGTGCCAGCAGTTTATGGAGGACAGGGGGCGGCGAGCAGTACTTC
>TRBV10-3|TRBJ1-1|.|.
CAISDSRGTEAFF
TGTGCCATCAGTGATTCTCGAGGGACTGAAGCTTTCTTT
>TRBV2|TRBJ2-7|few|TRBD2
CASVAGGPQEKQYF
TGTGCCAGCGTAGCGGGAGGGCCGCAGGAGAAGCAGTACTTC
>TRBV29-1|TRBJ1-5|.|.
CSVSEGLSNQPQHF
TGCAGCGTTAGCGAGGGCCTTAGCAATCAGCCCCAGCATTTT
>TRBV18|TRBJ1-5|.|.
CASSPLKGDNQPQHF
TGTGCCAGCTCACCACTTAAAGGGGATAATCAGCCCCAGCATTTT
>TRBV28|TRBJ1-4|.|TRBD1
CASRSGTGKGEKLFF
TGTGCCAGCAGATCCGGGACAGGGAAAGGGGAAAAACTGTTTTTT
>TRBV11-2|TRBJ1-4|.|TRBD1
CASSLDLGQGREKLFF
TGTGCCAGCAGCTTAGATCTAGGACAGGGCCGTGAAAAACTGTTTTTT
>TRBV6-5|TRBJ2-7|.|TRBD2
CASSYSSSGSIREQYF
TGTGCCAGCAGTTACTCCTCTAGCGGGAGTATCAGGGAGCAGTACTTC
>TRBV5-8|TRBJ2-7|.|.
CASRGRRGAYEQYF
TGTGCCAGCAGGGGGCGGAGGGGAGCCTACGAGCAGTACTTC
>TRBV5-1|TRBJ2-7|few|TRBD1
CASSLEGTGPYEQYF
TGCGCCAGCAGCTTGGAGGGGACAGGTCCCTACGAGCAGTACTTC
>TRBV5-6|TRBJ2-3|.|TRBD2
CASSLDGRERSDTQYF
TGTGCCAGCAGCTTGGACGGGCGGGAGAGGTCAGATACGCAGTATTTT
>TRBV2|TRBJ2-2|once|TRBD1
CASGQGLIGGELFF
TGTGCCAGCGGACAGGGCCTAATTGGCGGGGAGCTGTTTTTT
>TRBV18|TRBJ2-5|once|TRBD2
CASSPAGGETQYF
TGTGCCAGCTCACCAGCGGGAGGAGAGACCCAGTACTTC
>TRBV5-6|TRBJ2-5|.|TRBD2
CASRSLGGYQETQYF
TGTGCCAGCAGATCCCTCGGGGGGTACCAAGAGACCCAGTACTTC
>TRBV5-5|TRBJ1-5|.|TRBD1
CASSPDRGHQPQHF
TGTGCCAGCAGCCCGGACAGGGGGCATCAGCCCCAGCATTTT
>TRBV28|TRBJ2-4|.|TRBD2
CASRGRSGTPEGKNIQYF
TGTGCCAGCAGAGGGCGTAGCGGGACGCCAGAAGGCAAAAACATTCAGTACTTC
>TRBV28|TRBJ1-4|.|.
CASSPQTGGTDEKLFF
TGTGCCAGCAGTCCACAGACCGGAGGTACCGATGAAAAACTGTTTTTT
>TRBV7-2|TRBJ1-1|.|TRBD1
CASSGQGSNTEAFF
TGTGCCAGCAGCGGACAGGGTTCGAACACTGAAGCTTTCTTT
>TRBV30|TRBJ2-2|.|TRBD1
CASTPGQGYTGELFF
TGTGCCTCAACCCCGGGACAGGGATATACCGGGGAGCTGTTTTTT
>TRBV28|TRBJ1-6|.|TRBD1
CASRGGTGTGMGSRSPLHF
TGTGCCAGCAGGGGAGGTACCGGGACAGGGATGGGTAGTCGCTCACCCCTCCACTTT
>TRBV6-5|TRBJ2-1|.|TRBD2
CASSSFSSGVANEQFF
TGTGCCAGCAGTTCCTTCTCTAGCGGGGTGGCTAATGAGCAGTTCTTC
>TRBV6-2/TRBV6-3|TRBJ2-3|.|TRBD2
CASSYPLAGAEDTQYF
TGTGCCAGCAGTTACCCACTAGCGGGAGCCGAAGATACGCAGTATTTT
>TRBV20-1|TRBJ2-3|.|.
CSAIEGVRGDTQYF
TGCAGTGCTATTGAGGGGGTCAGGGGAGATACGCAGTATTTT
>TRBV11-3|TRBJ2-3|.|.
CASSLDVGGGDTQYF
TGTGCCAGCAGCTTAGATGTGGGGGGAGGCGACACGCAGTATTTT
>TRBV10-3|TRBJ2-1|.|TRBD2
CAIRPGLAFEQFF
TGTGCCATCAGACCGGGACTAGCATTTGAGCAGTTCTTC
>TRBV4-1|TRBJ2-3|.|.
CASSQSLFTDTQYF
TGCGCCAGCAGCCAATCTCTTTTCACAGATACGCAGTATTTT
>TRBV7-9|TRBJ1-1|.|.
CASSPLNTEAFF
TGTGCCAGCAGCCCGTTGAACACTGAAGCTTTCTTT
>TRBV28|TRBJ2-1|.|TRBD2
CASTRAGGGRNEQFF
TGTGCCAGCACCCGAGCGGGAGGGGGAAGGAATGAGCAGTTCTTC
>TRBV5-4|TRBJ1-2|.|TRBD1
CASSPEPATGAYGYTF
TGTGCCAGCAGCCCAGAGCCTGCGACAGGGGCATATGGCTACACCTTC
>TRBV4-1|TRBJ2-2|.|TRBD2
CASSQEAGTTTGELFF
TGCGCCAGCAGCCAAGAAGCGGGAACGACAACCGGGGAGCTGTTTTTT
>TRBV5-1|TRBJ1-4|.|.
CASSLDSTNEKLFF
TGCGCCAGCAGCTTGGACTCAACTAATGAAAAACTGTTTTTT
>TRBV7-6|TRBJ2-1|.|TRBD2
CASSLWASGNSYNEQFF
TGTGCCAGCAGCTTATGGGCTAGCGGTAACTCCTACAATGAGCAGTTCTTC
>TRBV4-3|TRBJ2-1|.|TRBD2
CASSQGSSGAYNEQFF
TGCGCCAGCAGCCAAGGTTCTAGCGGGGCGTACAATGAGCAGTTCTTC
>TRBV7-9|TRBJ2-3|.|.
CASSLDSHTDTQYF
TGTGCCAGCAGCTTAGATTCCCACACAGATACGCAGTATTTT
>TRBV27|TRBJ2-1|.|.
CASILAGTGGNEQFF
.
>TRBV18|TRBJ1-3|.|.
CASSPVEYSGNTIYF
TGTGCCAGCTCACCGGTGGAGTACTCTGGAAACACCATATATTTT